This T cell receptor (beta chain) came from a study of cytomegalovirus exposure and HLA in healthy donors. Study details: Earlier findings included some 100 million unique TCR beta sequences obtained from about 170 million T cells.

Overall study results and limits: Most subjects had HLA-A and HLA-B alleles reportedly predicted accurately by TCR beta sequences. Cytomegalovirus-associated TCR beta chains were listed, numbering some 180. Later analysis placed DRB1 highest and HLA-C lowest in TCR association rates, which differed by HLA locus.

The PCR contained 60 Vbeta and 13 Jbeta primers. Sequencing used immunoSEQ multiplex PCR; TCRdb keeps in-frame clones, though not all of them. Found here are over 150,000 clones, roughly 79% of them singletons; the top ten hold 2.5% to 3.5%. A note on this clone: Its specificity is unknown.

The receptor's source is a woman aged 45-65 years in good health and CMV-seropositive. The sequencing input was PBMCs.

CDR3 in DNA: TGTGCCAGCAGCCAGGATGAAAAACTGTTTTTT. Translation: CASSQDEKLFF. The gene calls are TRBV6-6 and TRBJ1-4; D uncertain. The germline V gene encodes CDR1 MNHNY and CDR2 SVGAGI (reference sequence). V gave up 6 bases and J gave up 6 bases, with 5 bases separating them. There are 11 residues in the CDR3.